One and the same sample provided the 9 T cell receptor beta chains below, sequenced in a study of response to subunit inactivated influenza vaccine (dated by TCRdb to 2016 to 2019). Library prep was done by RT-PCR. The run used an Illumina HiSeq 2500. The public reads were run again by TCRdb, first through fastp at Q25 and then through MiXCR, and only productive beta chains were kept. Each CDR3 protein gets just one entry, which takes the most common genes and DNA from the rows behind it. This sample has 200,000 to 300,000 distinct CDR3 sequences in its table, and more than 10% of those were observed once. Approximately 7.8% of the sample is taken by the ten largest. The source was non-naive T cells sorted from PBMCs, collected approximately 15 days before vaccination. This specimen's cell subset or site label, interpreted: memory T cell fraction. The receptors were gathered from a man aged 45 to 65 who received an inactivated influenza vaccine. Donor details come from another sample of the same person, matched by shared clones.

This clonotype was seen at least ten times. This chain uses TRBV5-1 with TRBJ2-2, with D possibly matching TRBD1 (6 bases). The CDR3 length is 15 residues. Germline lookup yields CDR1 SGHRS and CDR2 YFSETQ. Trimming removed 4 bases from V and 5 bases from J, with 15 bases in between. CDR3 sequence: CASSTNRVRTGELFF. CDR3 coding DNA: TGCGCCAGCAGCACCAACAGGGTTCGTACCGGGGAGCTGTTTTTT.

This clonotype showed up many times. The chain links TRBV12-3 or TRBV12-4 to TRBJ2-5; maybe TRBD1 (6 bases). Between the trimmed V and J ends, which lost 3 bases and 4 bases, there was a span of 12 bases. There are 14 residues in the CDR3. The CDR3 DNA is TGTGCCAGCAGTTTGGGGGCCAGTCGAGAGACCCAGTACTTC. Translation gives CASSLGASRETQYF.

This clonotype was observed a few times. The CDR3: CASSLGTKYGYTF. Written as DNA, the CDR3 is TGTGCCAGCAGCCTCGGGACAAAGTATGGCTACACCTTC. This rearrangement joins TRBV6-2 or TRBV6-3 to TRBJ1-2, with D perhaps TRBD1 (6 bases). There are 13 residues in the CDR3. The ends were cut back, 6 bases at V and 5 bases at J, with 13 bases in the middle. In germline, CDR1 is MNHEY, CDR2 SVGEGT.

This clonotype occurred many times. This sequence joins TRBV19 and TRBJ1-2; no clear D. V was clipped by 2 bases and J by 4 bases, with 14 bases between them. This CDR3 is built from 15 residues. Germline loops: CDR1 LNHDA, CDR2 SQIVND (reference sequence). The CDR3 is CASSISQDGRYGYTF. The CDR3 DNA sequence: TGTGCCAGTAGTATATCCCAGGACGGCCGCTATGGCTACACCTTC.

V gene TRBV28 combines with J gene TRBJ2-1; 10 bases line up with TRBD2. Trimming at V came to 4 bases and at J to 5 bases, leaving 8 bases not matched to a gene. Germline values: CDR1 MDHEN, CDR2 SYDVKM. This CDR3 is 16 amino acids long. CDR3 in amino acids: CASSSGGLASDNEQFF. The CDR3 DNA follows: TGTGCCAGCAGTTCCGGGGGACTAGCGAGCGACAATGAGCAGTTCTTC.

This clonotype was detected ten times or more. The chain links TRBV12-3 or TRBV12-4 to TRBJ2-3, with 7 bases identical to TRBD2. This CDR3 is 13 amino acids long. V gave up 3 bases and J gave up 5 bases; unmatched junction bases: 2. The CDR3 region is CASSLRTRDTQYF. CDR3 coding DNA: TGTGCCAGCAGTTTGAGGACTAGAGATACGCAGTATTTT.

This clonotype has at least ten counts. CDR3 bases: TGTGCCAGCAGCCAAGAGATGACAGGGGCTTCCTACAATGAGCAGTTCTTC. Amino acids: CASSQEMTGASYNEQFF. V and J are TRBV3-1 and TRBJ2-1; TRBD1 matches 8 bases. Germline V gene sequence: CDR1 LGHDT, CDR2 YNNKEL (reference sequence). The CDR3 has 17 residues. V lost 0 bases, J lost 1 base, and 5 bases stayed unmatched.

This clonotype was observed at least ten times. This chain uses TRBV5-1 with TRBJ2-5, with D uncertain. Germline V gives CDR1 SGHRS, CDR2 YFSETQ. The CDR3 sequence is 13 residues long. V lost 0 bases, J lost 10 bases, and 13 bases lay in between. In nucleotides, the CDR3 is TGCGCCAGCAGCTTGGAAGGCAGCGCAAACCAGTACTTC. Protein sequence: CASSLEGSANQYF.

This clonotype was counted many times. The V call is TRBV29-1, the J call TRBJ2-3; D is ambiguous. Trimming shortened V by 3 bases and J by 8 bases, and 15 bases separated the two germline ends. This CDR3 has 13 amino acids. Germline V gene lookup returns CDR1 SQVTM and CDR2 ANQGSEA. The CDR3 nucleotides are TGCAGCGTTGAGTGGGCAGGCGCGGCTACGCAGTATTTT. Protein sequence: CSVEWAGAATQYF.